What follows are 25 T cell receptor beta chains derived from one specimen sequenced in a study of cytomegalovirus exposure and HLA in healthy donors. The primer mix had 60 Vbeta and 13 Jbeta primers. TCRdb keeps only in-frame clones here, not all; method: immunoSEQ multiplex PCR. The profile shows approximately 130,000 clones, about 71% of them singletons. The source material was PBMCs. These receptor sequences come from a woman aged 60-75 years in good health and CMV-seropositive.

The V call is TRBV6-5, the J call TRBJ1-2, with D possibly matching TRBD1 (5 bases). Germline CDR1 is MNHEY and CDR2 is SVGAGI. The CDR3 runs 15 residues. V lost 6 bases and J 5 bases, leaving 19 bases between the germline ends. This chain's CDR3 is CASRPIEQVLYGYTF. DNA of the CDR3: TGTGCCAGCAGGCCGATTGAACAGGTTCTGTATGGCTACACCTTC.

This sequence joins TRBV6-6 and TRBJ2-4, with 7 bases fitting TRBD2. The CDR3 has 16 residues. J gave up 3 bases and V 7 bases, and 12 bases lay outside the gene matches. Germline assignment: CDR1 MNHNY and CDR2 SVGAGI (reference sequence). CDR3 loop: CASTLLGGEGKNIQYF. CDR3 DNA sequence: TGTGCCAGCACGCTACTGGGCGGGGAGGGCAAAAACATTCAGTACTTC.

V gene TRBV7-3 combines with J gene TRBJ1-1; 7 bases are a match to TRBD1. The length of the CDR3 is 14 residues. Trimming at V came to 5 bases and at J to 2 bases, leaving 5 bases not matched to a gene. Germline loops: CDR1 SGHTA, CDR2 FQGTGA. The CDR3 coding sequence is TGTGCCAGCAGCCCCCGACAGGGAAACACTGAAGCTTTCTTT. Translation gives CASSPRQGNTEAFF.

J is TRBJ2-2 and V is TRBV6-1, with D unresolved. V lost 6 bases and J 5 bases, leaving 4 bases between the germline ends. Germline V gene sequence: CDR1 MNHNS, CDR2 SASEGT. The CDR3 is 11 residues long. The CDR3 protein is CASRSTGELFF. DNA for the CDR3: TGTGCCAGCAGATCTACCGGGGAGCTGTTTTTT.

As for this clone: One end of the junction fails to match germline, which may point to a read error. The chain couples TRBV7-7 to TRBJ1-1; D ambiguous. Germline V gives CDR1 SSHAT, CDR2 FNYEAQ (reference sequence). CDR3 length equals 13 residues. The CDR3 bases are TGTGCTAGCAGCGAAACGGTGAACACTGAAGCTTTCTTT. Its protein is CASSETVNTEAFF.

The chain has TRBV7-2 and TRBJ1-6, with TRBD1 matching 7 bases. Germline loops: CDR1 SGHTA, CDR2 FQGNSA. The CDR3 is made up of 13 amino acids. The ends lost 10 bases at V and 5 bases at J; junction bases unmatched: 5. The CDR3 nucleotides are TGTGCCATCCAACAGGGGAATAATTCACCCCTCCACTTT. It is translated as CAIQQGNNSPLHF.

The chain couples TRBV19 to TRBJ2-7; D unclear. The CDR3 has 13 amino acids. CDR1 is LNHDA, CDR2 SQIVND, per germline (reference sequence). V was pared by 7 bases and J by 0 bases, with 10 bases between. The CDR3 nucleotides are TGTGCCAGTAAGAGACACGACTCCTACGAGCAGTACTTC. This encodes CASKRHDSYEQYF.

V and J are TRBV7-2 and TRBJ1-3; D is undetermined. V dropped 6 bases and J dropped 7 bases, with 7 bases sitting between them. In germline, CDR1 is SGHTA, CDR2 FQGNSA. The CDR3 runs 11 residues. The CDR3 sequence is CASSAGNTIYF. The DNA of the CDR3 is TGTGCCAGCAGTGCCGGGAACACCATATATTTT. Full variable domain (rest looked up from reference TRBV7-2 and TRBJ1-3): GAGVSQSPSNKVTEKGKDVELRCDPISGHTALYWYRQSLGQGLEFLIYFQGNSAPDKSGLPSDRFSAERTGGSVSTLTIQRTQQEDSAVYLCASSAGNTIYFGEGSWLTVV.

This rearrangement joins TRBV7-2 to TRBJ1-1; 10 nucleotides line up with TRBD1. Germline V CDR1 and CDR2: SGHTA, FQGNSA. CDR3 length: 14 residues. V trimming: 5 bases; J trimming: 1 base; junction bases outside the gene matches: 1. CDR3 nucleotides: TGTGCCAGCAGCCGGGACAGGGGGAACACTGAAGCTTTCTTT. Translation gives CASSRDRGNTEAFF.

Notes on this clone: Compared with germline, one end of the junction differs, possibly owing to a read error. This chain joins TRBV7-7 and TRBJ2-1; 9 bases agree with TRBD2. This CDR3 is 16 amino acids long. CDR1 and CDR2 from the germline V gene are SSHAT and FNYEAQ (reference sequence). This CDR3 reads CASSLGGGVDSNEQFF. The CDR3 region has the DNA TGTGCTAGCAGCTTGGGCGGGGGGGTCGATTCAAATGAGCAGTTCTTC.

The V gene is TRBV5-6, the J gene TRBJ2-7; D perhaps matches TRBD2 (6 bases). This CDR3 has 15 residues. Germline-derived CDR1 and CDR2 are SGHDT and YYEEEE. Trimming removed 2 bases at V and 2 bases at J, with 14 bases between. CDR3 nucleotides: TGTGCCAGCAGCTTCTTCTCAACGGGGGCCTACGAGCAGTACTTC. It translates to CASSFFSTGAYEQYF.

The chain joins TRBV20-1 to TRBJ1-1, with D possibly matching TRBD1 (5 bases). Germline CDR1 is DFQATT and CDR2 is SNEGSKA (reference sequence). V shed 3 bases and J shed 6 bases, with 8 bases lying between them. CDR3 length: 11 residues. CDR3 DNA: TGCAGTGCTAGCAAAGGGGCTGAAGCTTTCTTT. Its translation: CSASKGAEAFF.

This chain uses TRBV7-9 with TRBJ1-5, with 8 bases identical to TRBD1. Trimming removed 4 bases from V and 3 bases from J; junction bases left unmatched: 5. This CDR3 is 15 amino acids long. Germline V CDR1 and CDR2: SEHNR, FQNEAQ (reference sequence). CDR3 residues: CASSSGQGNNQPQHF. The DNA for the CDR3 is TGTGCCAGCAGCTCAGGACAGGGAAACAATCAGCCCCAGCATTTT.

In its sample, this clone was seen a few times. The J gene is TRBJ1-4, the V gene TRBV9; D is uncertain. The CDR3 is made up of 15 amino acids. Germline V CDR1 and CDR2: SGDLS, YYNGEE. The V gene lost 0 bases and the J gene lost 8 bases, with 14 bases spanning the gap. As DNA, the CDR3 is TGTGCCAGCAGCGTAGGGTGGGAGACTACCGAAAAACTGTTTTTT. This translates into CASSVGWETTEKLFF.

V gene TRBV6-6 combines with J gene TRBJ2-1; 13 bases align to TRBD2. The CDR3 covers 15 residues. Germline trimming cut 4 bases from V and 10 bases from J; bases unmatched to any gene: 7. Germline V CDR1 and CDR2: MNHNY, SVGAGI (reference sequence). CDR3 sequence reads: CASSSTSGGAQEQFF. CDR3 DNA sequence: TGTGCCAGCAGTTCCACTAGCGGGGGGGCGCAGGAGCAGTTCTTC.

V gene TRBV20-1 combines with J gene TRBJ1-2; D remains ambiguous. Germline V gene sequence: CDR1 DFQATT, CDR2 SNEGSKA (reference sequence). Trimming removed 6 bases from V and 8 bases from J, with 13 bases in between. The CDR3 consists of 11 residues. DNA for the CDR3: TGCAGTGCATCACAGATTCCGGGCTACACCTTC. It specifies CSASQIPGYTF.

This clone was counted only a few times. The V and J genes are TRBV5-1 and TRBJ1-2, with D possibly matching TRBD1 (5 bases). CDR3 size: 13 residues. Germline assignment: CDR1 SGHRS and CDR2 YFSETQ. Trimming stripped 5 bases from V and 7 bases from J, with 15 bases between. CDR3 DNA sequence: TGCGCCAGCAGACCGGGGGAAGTAGGTGGCTACACCTTC. It translates to CASRPGEVGGYTF.

The V and J genes are TRBV2 and TRBJ2-7; unclear D gene. CDR1 is SNHLY and CDR2 is FYNNEI in the germline V gene. The CDR3 is 10 residues long. V lost 6 bases and J 4 bases, leaving 4 bases between the germline ends. CDR3 sequence reads: CASRRYEQYF. The CDR3 bases are TGTGCCAGCAGGAGATACGAGCAGTACTTC.

This chain links TRBV1 with TRBJ1-4. TRBV1 is a recognized pseudogene. CDR3 length: 17 residues. The DNA of the CDR3 is TGCACCAGCAGCCACCCAAGGGGGGGCGAAACTAATGAAAAACTGTTTTTT. Amino acid sequence: CTSSHPRGGETNEKLFF.

J is TRBJ1-4 and V is TRBV20-1, with unresolved D. This CDR3 region has 10 residues. Trimming pared 6 bases from V and 8 bases from J, leaving 7 bases between. The germline CDR1 and CDR2 sequences are DFQATT and SNEGSKA (reference sequence). The CDR3 protein is CSAASEKLFF. The CDR3 nucleotides read TGCAGTGCCGCGTCGGAAAAACTGTTTTTT.

This sequence joins TRBV19 and TRBJ2-7, with 9 positions matching TRBD2. The CDR3 sequence is 14 residues long. CDR1 is LNHDA and CDR2 is SQIVND in the germline V gene (reference sequence). The V gene end was trimmed by 5 bases and the J gene end by 5 bases; junction bases not matched to a gene: 7. CDR3 in amino acids: CASSWSGGGDEQYF. DNA for the CDR3: TGTGCCAGTAGTTGGAGCGGCGGGGGGGACGAGCAGTACTTC.

This chain links TRBV5-8 with TRBJ2-2; weak D call: TRBD1 (6 bases). This CDR3 is 17 amino acids long. Trimming pared 5 bases from V and 5 bases from J, leaving 22 bases between. Germline loops: CDR1 SGHTS, CDR2 YDEGEE. CDR3 sequence: CASRGYREGDLTGELFF. DNA for the CDR3: TGTGCCAGCAGGGGTTACAGGGAAGGGGACCTGACCGGGGAGCTGTTTTTT.

The rearrangement uses TRBV5-1 and TRBJ1-1, with TRBD1 matching over 8 bases. Germline CDR1 and CDR2: SGHRS and YFSETQ. The trim removed 6 bases at V and 6 bases at J, leaving 10 bases unmatched. The CDR3 has 14 residues. CDR3 sequence (DNA): TGCGCCAGCAATTCGGGCAGGGGGCTTCCTGAAGCTTTCTTT. As protein: CASNSGRGLPEAFF.

V usage is TRBV5-5 and J usage is TRBJ1-3, with D perhaps TRBD1 (6 bases). Germline-derived CDR1 and CDR2 are SGHKS and YYEKEE (reference sequence). The CDR3 is made up of 14 amino acids. V lost 4 bases, J lost 4 bases, and 12 bases lay in between. The CDR3 DNA reads TGTGCCAGCAGCCCAACCGGGACAGGAAACACCATATATTTT. This codes for CASSPTGTGNTIYF.

The chain recombines TRBV5-1 with TRBJ2-5; D gene unclear. V lost 6 bases and J lost 0, with 9 bases in between. Germline-derived CDR1 and CDR2 are SGHRS and YFSETQ. The CDR3 is 13 residues long. CDR3 region: CASTPPYQETQYF. The CDR3 DNA reads TGCGCCAGCACCCCCCCGTACCAAGAGACCCAGTACTTC.